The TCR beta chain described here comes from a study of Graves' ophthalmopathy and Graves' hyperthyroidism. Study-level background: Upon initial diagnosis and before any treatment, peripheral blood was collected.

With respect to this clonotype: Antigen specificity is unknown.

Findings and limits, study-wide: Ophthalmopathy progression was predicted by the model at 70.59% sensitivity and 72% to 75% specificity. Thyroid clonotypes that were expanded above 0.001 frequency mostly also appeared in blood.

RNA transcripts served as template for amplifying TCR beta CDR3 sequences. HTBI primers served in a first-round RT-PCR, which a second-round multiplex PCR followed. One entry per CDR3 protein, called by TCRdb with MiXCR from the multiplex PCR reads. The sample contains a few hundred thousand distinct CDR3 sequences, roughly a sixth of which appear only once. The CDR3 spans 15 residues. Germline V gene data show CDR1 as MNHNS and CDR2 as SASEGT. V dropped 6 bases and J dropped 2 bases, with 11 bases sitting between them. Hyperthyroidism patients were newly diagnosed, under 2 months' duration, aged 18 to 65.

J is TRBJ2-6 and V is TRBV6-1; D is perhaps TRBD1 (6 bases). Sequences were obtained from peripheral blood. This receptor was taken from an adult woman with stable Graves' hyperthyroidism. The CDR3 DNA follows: TGTGCCAGCAGCGTACAGGGCGCTGGGGCCAACGTCCTGACTTTC. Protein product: CASSVQGAGANVLTF.